The TCR beta chain described here comes from a study of T cell changes during pregnancy in multiple sclerosis. This CDR3 is 13 amino acids long. Germline V lookup: CDR1 LGHNA, CDR2 YNFKEQ. Of note for this clone: One end of the junction does not line up with germline, which may come from a read error.

The data were produced by immunoSEQ multiplex PCR, yet TCRdb's version contains in-frame clones alone and is incomplete. The sample lists 65,000 to 90,000 clones, over 90% occurring once. The sample consisted of CD4+ T cells from peripheral blood mononuclear cells, taken after pregnancy. V is TRBV4-2 and J is TRBJ1-1; D possibly corresponds to TRBD1 (5 bases). This sequence originates from a female donor with multiple sclerosis, enrolled in a pregnancy study. The CDR3 here is CASSQDPGGGRGF. The DNA for the CDR3 is TGTGCCAGCAGCCAAGACCCAGGTGGAGGACGGGGGTTT.